The 8 T cell receptor beta chains listed next were all sequenced from one sample in a study of shared clonotypes between healthy human individuals. This table comes from immunoSEQ multiplex PCR, and its TCRdb copy is limited to in-frame clones, with some not included. Of some 1,400,000 clones in the sample, around 95% are singletons; the top ten hold roughly 1.2%. Sequencing was done on a sample of naive CD4+ T cells sorted from blood. Documented subset: CD45RA+ positively selected. The source of these receptors is a man aged 25 to 40 in good health.

The chain has TRBV7-2 and TRBJ2-1, with 9 bases that match TRBD2. Germline assignment: CDR1 SGHTA and CDR2 FQGNSA. The CDR3 length is 15 residues. The V segment lost 4 bases and the J segment 2 bases; nucleotides outside the gene matches: 3. The CDR3 DNA reads as TGTGCCAGCAGCTCGGGGACTAGCCCCTACAATGAGCAGTTCTTC. Translating gives CASSSGTSPYNEQFF.

This chain uses TRBV28 with TRBJ1-1; 8 positions agree with TRBD1. In germline, CDR1 is MDHEN, CDR2 SYDVKM. Trimming removed 3 bases from V and 0 bases from J; junction bases left unmatched: 6. The CDR3 extends over 16 amino acids. The CDR3 sequence is CASSFAGGLVNTEAFF. The CDR3 region has the DNA TGTGCCAGCAGTTTTGCAGGGGGCTTGGTGAACACTGAAGCTTTCTTT.

The chain couples TRBV28 to TRBJ1-4; weak D call: TRBD1 (6 bases). V was shortened by 3 bases and J by 3 bases, with 11 bases between the two germline ends. The CDR3 contains 15 residues. Germline V gene sequence: CDR1 MDHEN, CDR2 SYDVKM. The CDR3, as DNA: TGTGCCAGCAGTTTCTCCAGGGGAGCTAATGAAAAACTGTTTTTT. Protein: CASSFSRGANEKLFF.

V and J are TRBV25-1 and TRBJ2-7; 9 bases agree with TRBD1. J gave up 6 bases and V 8 bases, and 5 bases lay outside the gene matches. CDR1 and CDR2 (germline): MGHDK, SYGVNS. The CDR3 is made up of 12 amino acids. CDR3 loop: CASGTGYREQYF. The CDR3 DNA is TGTGCCAGCGGGACAGGGTATCGCGAGCAGTACTTC.

The rearrangement links TRBV7-9 to TRBJ2-5; TRBD2 matches 14 bases. Germline CDR1 reads SEHNR; CDR2 reads FQNEAQ (reference sequence). V gave up 8 bases and J gave up 5 bases; unmatched junction bases: 16. The CDR3 loop spans 18 amino acids. In nucleotides, the CDR3 is TGTGCCAGCTCACCGACCGGGACTAGCGGGAGTTTAAGGGAGACCCAGTACTTC. Encoded protein: CASSPTGTSGSLRETQYF.

The chain employs TRBV6-4 and TRBJ2-4; TRBD1 aligns across 7 bases. The length of the CDR3 is 16 residues. V was clipped by 6 bases and J by 11 bases; unmatched bases: 19. CDR1 MRHNA and CDR2 SNTAGT come from the germline V gene. CDR3 loop: CASRSRTGSIKDFQYF. The CDR3 DNA sequence: TGTGCCAGCAGAAGTCGGACAGGTTCGATAAAGGATTTTCAGTACTTC.

Note on this clone: Other nucleotide sequences from this sample produce the same CDR3. V usage is TRBV5-1 and J usage is TRBJ1-1; D possibly corresponds to TRBD1 (6 bases). V was cut by 4 bases and J by 2 bases, with 12 bases left in between. Germline assignment: CDR1 SGHRS and CDR2 YFSETQ. The length of the CDR3 is 14 residues. CDR3 bases: TGCGCCAGCAGCCCGGACAGACCAAACACTGAAGCTTTCTTT. It encodes CASSPDRPNTEAFF.

The V gene is TRBV5-4, the J gene TRBJ2-7; the match to TRBD2 covers 9 bases. Germline lookup yields CDR1 SGHNT and CDR2 YYREEE (reference sequence). CDR3 length equals 16 residues. V was clipped by 0 bases and J by 6 bases; unmatched bases: 10. CDR3 in DNA: TGTGCCAGCAGCTTGGCGGCGGCGGGAGGGCCGGGCGAGCAGTACTTC. Translation: CASSLAAAGGPGEQYF. The whole variable domain, filled in from reference TRBV5-4 and TRBJ2-7, reads ETGVTQSPTHLIKTRGQQVTLRCSSQSGHNTVSWYQQALGQGPQFIFQYYREEENGRGNFPPRFSGLQFPNYSSELNVNALELDDSALYLCASSLAAAGGPGEQYFGPGTRLTVT.